The present T cell receptor (beta chain) was sequenced within a study of blood T cell repertoires in COVID-19 (dated by TCRdb to the early 2020s). With respect to the entire study: Collaborator samples came from the United States, Italy and Spain and covered acute and convalescent phases of COVID-19. The material from the prospective study consisted of cDNA or gDNA derived from T cells, B-cell-depleted T cells, or PBMCs. Deeply sampled blood TCRbeta repertoires from subjects exposed to, actively infected with, or recovered from COVID-19 were included in the dataset. The repertoires were made available in a free public database intended to serve as a resource for research on the immune response to SARS-CoV-2. The samples were drawn from two sources: the first 160 participants of the ongoing ImmuneRACE study, and approximately 1,300 subjects contributed by 6 global collaborators. Sample metadata almost always included a de-identified subject ID, COVID-19 status, age in years and sex. Where HLA class I and class II types were available, the types were taken from metadata supplied by the sample provider, not from assay-based typing.

TCRbeta CDR3 regions were amplified from genomic DNA using the immunoSEQ Assay, a bias-controlled multiplex PCR. The original pipeline was this. The number of nucleated cells in each sample was estimated from the amplification of reference gene primers within the assay. To quantify the absolute abundance of each unique TCRbeta CDR3 rearrangement, sequence reads were collapsed and filtered. For each sample, productive Simpson clonality was calculated by taking the square root of Simpson's diversity index across productive rearrangements. Imported from immuneACCESS, the table was reduced by TCRdb to in-frame sequences with V and J called. These copies leave out some clones; in studies compared against another copy, an unresolved V gene accounts for under half, and the cause of the remainder is not known. The V and J calls and the clone size are those of that table, but D and trimming were determined from the DNA. The sample yields 50,000 to 65,000 clones; around 77% were counted once. Jointly, the top ten make up 4% to 5% of the sample.

There are 14 amino acids in the CDR3, from cysteine to phenylalanine inclusive. The sequence is cut down to CDR3 DNA, 42 bases in frame from base 1. For this chain, trimming is 7 bases at the V end and 3 bases at the J end, and the number of junction bases without a gene match is 6. The germline V gene gives CDR1 as SGHVS and CDR2 as FQNEAQ. One collaborating source in Seattle enrolled patients during active infection and followed them longitudinally through the course of disease. Each collaborating institution followed its own protocols to collect whole blood in K2EDTA tubes. Collaborator samples were shipped for TCRbeta analysis as frozen whole blood, isolated PBMCs, or DNA extracted from either sample type. As concerns this clone: No cognate antigen has been identified for it. It has no much larger one-base neighbor in the sample; base qualities were not kept.

The paper as a whole reports these results and caveats: Clinical and demographic metadata were provided uncurated, with the amount varying by source and participant.

This TCR derives from a woman in her 70s with COVID-19, enrolled during active disease. The chain couples TRBV7-8 to TRBJ2-5; 9 central bases correspond to TRBD1. What was sequenced was peripheral blood. The DNA sequence reads TGTGCCAGCACCCCTTGGACAGGGGAAGAGACCCAGTACTTC. Translation gives CASTPWTGEETQYF. Joined to the reference TRBV7-8 and TRBJ2-5 proteins, this CDR3 gives the full variable domain: GAGVSQSPRYKVAKRGQDVALRCDPISGHVSLFWYQQALGQGPEFLTYFQNEAQLDKSGLPSDRFFAERPEGSVSTLKIQRTQQEDSAVYLCASTPWTGEETQYFGPGTRLLVL.